A selection of T cell receptor beta chains follows, all from one sample in a study of T cells in Graves' hyperthyroidism and ophthalmopathy. TCRdb itself ran the multiplex PCR reads through MiXCR, one entry per CDR3 protein. The profile shows about 500,000 distinct CDR3 sequences, approximately 15% of them singletons. Input material: blood. These receptors were obtained from a woman aged 18-29 years with Graves' hyperthyroidism. Each CDR3 is given with its conserved first and last residue. Each record gives: V gene, D gene, clone size, J gene, CDR3 DNA, CDR3 protein. D genes are given only for firm matches. Clone size is stated in some rows and not others, as once, few, many or a class when expanded.

TRBV4-1	NA	NA	TRBJ2-7	TGCGCCAGCAGCCACGCGCGGCTCTCCTACGAGCAGTACTTC	CASSHARLSYEQYF
TRBV6-1	TRBD2	many	TRBJ2-3	TGTGCCAGCAGTGATCTAGCGGGGGAGACAGATACGCAGTATTTT	CASSDLAGETDTQYF
TRBV19	NA	NA	TRBJ1-1	TGTGCCACCATGGGGGGATGGGGGACTGAAGCTTTCTTT	CATMGGWGTEAFF
TRBV6-2/TRBV6-3	NA	few	TRBJ2-7	TGTGCCAGCAGCCCCCGCGGAGGGTTACTCTACGAGCAGTACTTC	CASSPRGGLLYEQYF
TRBV10-2	TRBD1	NA	TRBJ1-2	TGCGCCAGCAGACTGGACAGGGACTATGGCTACACCTTC	CASRLDRDYGYTF
TRBV6-5	TRBD2	NA	TRBJ2-4	TGTGCCAGCAGTTACTCGGTAGCGGGCTTCCTAGCCAAAAACATTCAGTACTTC	CASSYSVAGFLAKNIQYF
TRBV5-6	NA	few	TRBJ2-7	TGTGCCAGCAGTAAGACCCCTTTTGGCGAGCAGTACTTC	CASSKTPFGEQYF
TRBV11-2	NA	many	TRBJ2-1	TGTGCCAGCAGCTTCCTAGGACTATCCACCAATGAGCAGTTCTTC	CASSFLGLSTNEQFF
TRBV3-1	TRBD2	NA	TRBJ2-5	TGTGCCAGCAGCCCGGGACTAGCGGGGGGCCTTAATACGTACTTC	CASSPGLAGGLNTYF
TRBV12-3/TRBV12-4	NA	few	TRBJ2-2	TGTGCCAGCAGCGCAACCGGAGGGACGCGGGCCGGGGAGCTGTTTTTT	CASSATGGTRAGELFF
TRBV4-1	NA	few	TRBJ1-1	TGCGCCAGCAGCCAAGAATGGCGGGGGCGCGTTGAAGCTTTCTTT	CASSQEWRGRVEAFF
TRBV20-1	TRBD2	many	TRBJ2-3	TGCAGTGCTTTAGCGGGGGCGCGGGATACGCAGTATTTT	CSALAGARDTQYF
TRBV12-3/TRBV12-4	TRBD1	many	TRBJ2-7	TGTGCCAGCAGTTTCCAGGGGGAGAGCTACGAGCAGTACTTC	CASSFQGESYEQYF
TRBV7-2	NA	many	TRBJ1-2	TGTGCCAGCAGCTACGACCGCCTTGATGACTATGGCTACACCTTC	CASSYDRLDDYGYTF
TRBV7-9	NA	many	TRBJ2-5	TGTGCCAGCAGCTTATCTGATCAGGGTCGACAAGAGACCCAGTACTTC	CASSLSDQGRQETQYF
TRBV5-1	NA	many	TRBJ2-7	TGCGCCAGCAGCTTGGCCCTCCGGGACAACTACGAGCAGTACTTC	CASSLALRDNYEQYF